Shown below are 19 T cell receptor beta chains from a single sample sequenced in a study of T cell responses to AZD1222 COVID-19 vaccine. TCRdb's copy holds only in-frame clones and misses some; the assay was immunoSEQ multiplex PCR. This table holds about 120,000 clones, approximately 85% found once. The specimen comprised peripheral blood, sampled on day 0 of AZD1222 vaccination. These receptors were taken from an adult in good health.

The CDR3 DNA reads TGCAGTGCTAGTGGTGGGAGTGTATACAATGAGCAGTTCTTC. As protein: CSASGGSVYNEQFF. The rearrangement joins TRBV20-1 to TRBJ2-1; tentative D call: TRBD2 (5 bases). This CDR3 is built from 14 residues. CDR1 is DFQATT and CDR2 is SNEGSKA in the germline V gene (reference sequence). Trimming cost V 3 bases and J 4 bases, with 13 bases left between them.

The chain is built from TRBV18 and TRBJ2-5; D perhaps matches TRBD2 (7 bases). The CDR3 has 14 residues. Germline CDR1 reads KGHSH; CDR2 reads LQKENI. Trimming stripped 6 bases from V and 4 bases from J, with 15 bases between. The CDR3, as DNA: TGTGCCAGCTCCGTGGGGGGGGCCGGAGAGACCCAGTACTTC. As protein: CASSVGGAGETQYF.

This chain uses TRBV7-9 with TRBJ1-5; no definite D call. The ends were cut back, 5 bases at V and 0 bases at J, with 11 bases in the middle. CDR1 and CDR2 from the germline V gene are SEHNR and FQNEAQ (reference sequence). This CDR3 spans 15 amino acids. The CDR3 region has the DNA TGTGCCAGCAGCCCAGGATGGGATAGCAATCAGCCCCAGCATTTT. Its protein product is CASSPGWDSNQPQHF.

The rearrangement links TRBV6-2 or TRBV6-3 to TRBJ1-3; tentatively, D is TRBD1 (6 bases). The CDR3 extends over 15 amino acids. Trimming took off 6 bases at V and 0 bases at J, with 12 bases between the two ends. Germline V gives CDR1 MNHEY, CDR2 SVGEGT. The CDR3 region has the DNA TGTGCCAGCAGCTCGGACAGACCCTCTGGAAACACCATATATTTT. As protein: CASSSDRPSGNTIYF.

The chain uses TRBV6-5 and TRBJ1-2; 8 nucleotides agree with TRBD1. V shed 7 bases and J 3 bases; nucleotides not matched to a gene: 7. Per germline, CDR1 MNHEY and CDR2 SVGAGI. The CDR3 sequence is 14 residues long. For the CDR3, the DNA is TGTGCCAGCATCGAGGGACAGGCCGACTATGGCTACACCTTC. Translation: CASIEGQADYGYTF.

The rearrangement uses TRBV7-2 and TRBJ1-3, with unresolved D. The CDR3 spans 14 residues. V gave up 5 bases and J gave up 0 bases, with 8 bases separating them. Germline CDR1 reads SGHTA; CDR2 reads FQGNSA. The CDR3 loop reads CASSTGFSGNTIYF. CDR3 in DNA: TGTGCCAGCAGCACGGGATTCTCTGGAAACACCATATATTTT.

The chain couples TRBV19 to TRBJ2-2, with D possibly matching TRBD1 (7 bases). From germline, CDR1 is LNHDA and CDR2 SQIVND (reference sequence). V dropped 3 bases and J dropped 3 bases, with 17 bases sitting between them. The CDR3 runs to 17 residues. The CDR3: CASSILRQGGHTGELFF. CDR3 sequence (DNA): TGTGCCAGTAGTATTCTCCGACAGGGAGGTCACACCGGGGAGCTGTTTTTT.

This chain links TRBV11-3 with TRBJ1-2; unclear D gene. The germline V gene encodes CDR1 SGHNT and CDR2 YENEEA. The V gene lost 8 bases and the J gene lost 3 bases, with 10 bases spanning the gap. CDR3 length: 12 residues. In nucleotides, the CDR3 is TGTGCCAGCCGTGGACGGCACTATGGCTACACCTTC. Translating gives CASRGRHYGYTF.

This clone was seen a handful of times. This rearrangement joins TRBV21-1 to TRBJ1-1; the DNA was not compared with TRBD1, the D call given in the table. TRBV21-1 is reported as a pseudogene. This CDR3 contains 17 residues. The CDR3 is CASDEARGQSVLKWAFF. CDR3 bases: TGTGCCAGTGATGAGGCCAGGGGGCAATCAGTTCTAAAGTGGGCTTTCTTT.

The chain employs TRBV12-1 and TRBJ1-3. TRBV12-1 represents a pseudogene. This CDR3 region has 14 residues. CDR3 loop: CASSFRVDGNTIYF. DNA for the CDR3: TGTGCCAGCAGCTTTCGGGTGGATGGAAACACCATATATTTT.

The chain is built from TRBV12-5 and TRBJ2-1, with a tentative D call TRBD2 (5 bases). The CDR3 runs 14 residues. V lost 1 base to trimming and J lost 4 bases, with 8 bases between them. CDR1 and CDR2 (germline): LGHNT, FRNRAP. The CDR3 loop is CASGLDRLYNEQFF. The CDR3 region has the DNA TGTGCTAGTGGTTTGGACAGACTATACAATGAGCAGTTCTTC.

The V and J genes are TRBV3-1 (or the pseudogene TRBV3-2) and TRBJ2-2, with a tentative D call TRBD2 (6 bases). Germline V lookup: CDR1 LGHDT, CDR2 YNNKEL (reference sequence). The V and J ends lost 4 bases and 1 base respectively, with 13 bases between them. The CDR3 contains 16 residues. The CDR3 DNA is TGTGCCAGCAGCCGGAGCGGAGGGAGGAACACCGGGGAGCTGTTTTTT. Translated: CASSRSGGRNTGELFF.

V usage is TRBV5-6 and J usage is TRBJ2-1, with 9 bases that match TRBD1. V shed 0 bases, J shed 3 bases, and the junction held 4 bases outside the gene matches. Germline CDR1 reads SGHDT; CDR2 reads YYEEEE. The CDR3 is made up of 16 amino acids. The CDR3 loop reads CASSLDTGGIYNEQFF. In DNA form, the CDR3 reads TGTGCCAGCAGCTTGGACACAGGGGGCATCTACAATGAGCAGTTCTTC.

The chain has TRBV6-6 and TRBJ2-3; 9 positions match TRBD2. Losses at the gene ends were 4 bases for V and 5 bases for J; bases not matched to a gene: 10. Looked up from germline, CDR1 is MNHNY and CDR2 is SVGAGI (reference sequence). The CDR3 spans 16 residues. The CDR3 region has the DNA TGTGCCAGCAGTTTATATAGCGGGGGCCGAGGAGATACGCAGTATTTT. Its translation is CASSLYSGGRGDTQYF.

The chain links TRBV6-5 to TRBJ2-7; 15 bases map to TRBD2. Trimming at V came to 6 bases and at J to 7 bases, leaving 7 bases not matched to a gene. The CDR3 covers 15 residues. The germline gives CDR1 MNHEY, CDR2 SVGAGI. The CDR3 sequence is CASSRGTSGGWEQYF. In DNA, the CDR3 is TGTGCCAGCAGCCGCGGGACTAGCGGGGGGTGGGAGCAGTACTTC.

The J gene is TRBJ1-3, the V gene TRBV27; TRBD1 aligns across 7 bases. Germline values: CDR1 MNHEY, CDR2 SMNVEV (reference sequence). The length of the CDR3 is 16 residues. The ends lost 7 bases at V and 0 bases at J; junction bases unmatched: 9. The CDR3 region has the DNA TGTGCCAGCACTAAGACAGGGCTACTCTCTGGAAACACCATATATTTT. This sequence encodes CASTKTGLLSGNTIYF.

The chain has TRBV11-3 and TRBJ2-1, with a possible D match to TRBD2 (6 bases). The CDR3 is 16 amino acids. Trimming pared 0 bases from V and 4 bases from J, leaving 13 bases between. Germline CDR1 SGHNT, CDR2 YENEEA. The CDR3 protein is CASSLDRGASYNEQFF. In nucleotides, the CDR3 is TGTGCCAGCAGCTTAGATCGCGGGGCGAGTTACAATGAGCAGTTCTTC.

The rearrangement uses TRBV7-8 and TRBJ1-1; D gene unclear. CDR1 is SGHVS and CDR2 is FQNEAQ in the germline V gene. CDR3 length: 15 amino acids. V lost 2 bases and J lost 5, with 15 bases in between. The CDR3 region has the DNA TGTGCCAGCAGCTTACCCACCCCCCCGGGAACTGAAGCTTTCTTT. It translates to CASSLPTPPGTEAFF.

This chain uses TRBV3-1 (or the pseudogene TRBV3-2) with TRBJ1-1; D gene uncertain. Germline CDR1 LGHDT, CDR2 YNNKEL (reference sequence). This CDR3 region has 13 residues. The ends were cut back, 5 bases at V and 1 base at J, with 8 bases in the middle. The CDR3 DNA is TGTGCCAGCAGCAATCCAGGGAACACTGAAGCTTTCTTT. The encoded protein is CASSNPGNTEAFF.